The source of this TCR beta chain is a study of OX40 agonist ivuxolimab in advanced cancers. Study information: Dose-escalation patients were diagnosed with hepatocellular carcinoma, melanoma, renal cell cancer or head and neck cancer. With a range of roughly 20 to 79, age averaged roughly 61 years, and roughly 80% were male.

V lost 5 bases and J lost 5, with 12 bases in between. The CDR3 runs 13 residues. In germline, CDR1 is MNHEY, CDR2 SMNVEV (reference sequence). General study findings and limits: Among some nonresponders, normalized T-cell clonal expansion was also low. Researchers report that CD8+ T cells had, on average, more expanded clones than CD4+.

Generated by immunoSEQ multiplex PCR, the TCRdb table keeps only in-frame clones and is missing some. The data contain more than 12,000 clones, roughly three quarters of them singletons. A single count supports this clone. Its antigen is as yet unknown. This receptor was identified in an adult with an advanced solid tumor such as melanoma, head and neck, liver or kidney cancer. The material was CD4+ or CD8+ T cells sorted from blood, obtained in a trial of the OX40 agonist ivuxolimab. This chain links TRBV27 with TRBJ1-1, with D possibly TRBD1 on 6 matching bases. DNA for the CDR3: TGTGCCAGCAGTACAGGGATTTGGACTGAAGCTTTCTTT. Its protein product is CASSTGIWTEAFF.